This TCR beta chain emerged from a study of blood T cell repertoires in COVID-19. Study-wide background: COVID-19 samples collected from the United States, Italy and Spain covered acute and convalescent phases.

Methods used by the authors: Scientists estimated how many nucleated cells there were by amplifying reference gene primers. Assay used: immunoSEQ multiplex PCR; TCRdb lists only in-frame clones, some missing. V and J calls plus clone size are reproduced from that table; the DNA served to infer D and trimming. This sample has 350,000 to 400,000 clones, with more than 70% found just once. This CDR3 is built from 14 residues. Germline CDR1 is MNHEY and CDR2 is SVGAGI. Trimming took off 2 bases at V and 10 bases at J, with 15 bases between the two ends. Enrolled through a virtual design, the participants were between roughly 18 and 89 years of age and came from some 26 US areas.

The chain recombines TRBV6-5 with TRBJ1-5; no clear D gene. This TCR came from a young woman who had recovered from COVID-19. The sample was PBMCs or T cells enriched from blood (not recorded which). For the CDR3, the DNA is TGTGCCAGCAGTTACGACGGGTATGGATCACCCCAGCATTTT. Translation gives CASSYDGYGSPQHF.